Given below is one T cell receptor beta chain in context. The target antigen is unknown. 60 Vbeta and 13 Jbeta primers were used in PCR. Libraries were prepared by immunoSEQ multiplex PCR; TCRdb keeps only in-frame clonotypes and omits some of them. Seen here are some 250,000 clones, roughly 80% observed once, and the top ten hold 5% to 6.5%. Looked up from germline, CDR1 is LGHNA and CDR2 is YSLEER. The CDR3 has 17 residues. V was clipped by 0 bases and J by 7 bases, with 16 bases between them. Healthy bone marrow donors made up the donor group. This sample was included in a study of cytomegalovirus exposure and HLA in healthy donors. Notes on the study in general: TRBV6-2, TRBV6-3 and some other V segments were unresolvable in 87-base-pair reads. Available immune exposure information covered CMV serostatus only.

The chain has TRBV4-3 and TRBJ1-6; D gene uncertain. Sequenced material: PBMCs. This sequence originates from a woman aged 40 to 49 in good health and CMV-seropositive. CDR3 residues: CASSQDRGGRGNSPLHF. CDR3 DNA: TGCGCCAGCAGCCAAGATAGAGGAGGACGGGGAAATTCACCCCTCCACTTT.